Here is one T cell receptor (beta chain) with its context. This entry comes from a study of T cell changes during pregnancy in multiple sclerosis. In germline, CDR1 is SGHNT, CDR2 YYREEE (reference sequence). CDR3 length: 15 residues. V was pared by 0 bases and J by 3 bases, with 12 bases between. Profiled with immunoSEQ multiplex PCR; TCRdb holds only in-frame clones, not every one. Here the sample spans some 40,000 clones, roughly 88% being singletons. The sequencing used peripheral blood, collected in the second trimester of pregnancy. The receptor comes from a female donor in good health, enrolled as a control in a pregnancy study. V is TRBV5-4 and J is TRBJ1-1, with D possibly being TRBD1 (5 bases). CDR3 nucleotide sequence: TGTGCCAGCAGCTTGGGGGGGAGGAGGGACACTGAAGCTTTCTTT. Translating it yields CASSLGGRRDTEAFF.